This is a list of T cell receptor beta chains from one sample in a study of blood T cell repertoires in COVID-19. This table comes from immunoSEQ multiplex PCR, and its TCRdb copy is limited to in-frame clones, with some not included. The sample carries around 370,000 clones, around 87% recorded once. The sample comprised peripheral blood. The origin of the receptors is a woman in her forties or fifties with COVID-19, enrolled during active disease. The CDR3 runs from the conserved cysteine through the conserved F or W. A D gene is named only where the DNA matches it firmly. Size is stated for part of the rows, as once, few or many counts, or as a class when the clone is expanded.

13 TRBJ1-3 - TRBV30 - CAWNIHSGNTIYF TGTGCCTGGAACATACACTCTGGAAACACCATATATTTT
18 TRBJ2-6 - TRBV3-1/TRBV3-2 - CASSQESQRVSGANVLTF TGTGCCAGCAGCCAAGAAAGCCAACGCGTCTCTGGGGCCAACGTCCTGACTTTC
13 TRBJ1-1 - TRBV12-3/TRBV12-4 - CASSLSGGTEAFF TGTGCCAGCAGTTTGTCTGGAGGCACTGAAGCTTTCTTT
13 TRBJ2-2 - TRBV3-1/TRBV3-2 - CASSPRGTGELFF TGTGCCAGCAGCCCCCGGGGAACCGGGGAGCTGTTTTTT
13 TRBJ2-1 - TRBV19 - CASGRGPWNEQFF TGTGCCAGTGGGCGGGGCCCATGGAATGAGCAGTTCTTC
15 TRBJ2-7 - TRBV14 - CASSRPGIPYQEQYF TGTGCCAGCAGTCGCCCCGGGATCCCCTACCAGGAGCAGTACTTC
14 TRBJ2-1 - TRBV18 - CASSPGGSYNEQFF TGTGCCAGCTCACCAGGAGGTTCCTACAATGAGCAGTTCTTC
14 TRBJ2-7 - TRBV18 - CASSPRRQNYEQYF TGTGCCAGCTCACCACGTAGACAGAACTACGAGCAGTACTTC
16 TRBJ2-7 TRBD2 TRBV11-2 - CASSWATSGRAYEQYF TGTGCCAGCAGCTGGGCGACTAGCGGGAGGGCTTACGAGCAGTACTTC
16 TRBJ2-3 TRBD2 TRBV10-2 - CASSDLLAGDSDTQYF TGCGCCAGCAGTGATTTGCTAGCGGGAGATTCAGATACGCAGTATTTT
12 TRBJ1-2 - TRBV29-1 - CSVEAGPYGYTF TGCAGCGTTGAAGCAGGGCCCTATGGCTACACCTTC
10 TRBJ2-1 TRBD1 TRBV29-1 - CSADDRGRFF TGCAGCGCCGACGACAGGGGACGGTTCTTC
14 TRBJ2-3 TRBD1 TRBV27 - CASSRTGSIDTQYF TGTGCCAGCAGTCGGACAGGGTCGATAGATACGCAGTATTTT
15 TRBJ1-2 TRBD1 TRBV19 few CASSGGQGAFFGYTF TGTGCCAGTAGTGGGGGACAGGGGGCTTTTTTTGGCTACACCTTC
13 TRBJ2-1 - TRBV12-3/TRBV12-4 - CASSLGSDNEQFF TGTGCCAGCAGTTTAGGCTCAGACAATGAGCAGTTCTTC
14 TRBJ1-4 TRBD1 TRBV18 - CASSLRGQFEKLFF TGTGCCAGCTCGCTCAGGGGGCAGTTTGAAAAACTGTTTTTT
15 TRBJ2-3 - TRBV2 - CASSRQGLETDTQYF TGTGCCAGCAGTCGACAGGGACTTGAGACAGATACGCAGTATTTT
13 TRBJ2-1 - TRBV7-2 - CASSLGEHNEQFF TGTGCCAGCAGCTTAGGAGAACACAATGAGCAGTTCTTC
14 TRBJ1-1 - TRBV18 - CASSGGSWNTEAFF TGTGCCAGCTCAGGGGGCAGCTGGAACACTGAAGCTTTCTTT
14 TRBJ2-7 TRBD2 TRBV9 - CASSPRLAAPEQYF TGTGCCAGCAGCCCCCGACTAGCGGCCCCCGAGCAGTACTTC
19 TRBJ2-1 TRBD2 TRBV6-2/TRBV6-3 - CASSSGTSGRGFSYNEQFF TGTGCCAGCAGTTCCGGGACTAGCGGGAGGGGTTTCTCCTACAATGAGCAGTTCTTC
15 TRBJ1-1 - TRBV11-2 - CASRLMDSLNTEAFF TGTGCCAGCAGGTTAATGGACAGCCTGAACACTGAAGCTTTCTTT
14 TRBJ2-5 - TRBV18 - CASSSRGLGETQYF TGTGCCAGCTCATCCAGGGGCCTCGGGGAGACCCAGTACTTC